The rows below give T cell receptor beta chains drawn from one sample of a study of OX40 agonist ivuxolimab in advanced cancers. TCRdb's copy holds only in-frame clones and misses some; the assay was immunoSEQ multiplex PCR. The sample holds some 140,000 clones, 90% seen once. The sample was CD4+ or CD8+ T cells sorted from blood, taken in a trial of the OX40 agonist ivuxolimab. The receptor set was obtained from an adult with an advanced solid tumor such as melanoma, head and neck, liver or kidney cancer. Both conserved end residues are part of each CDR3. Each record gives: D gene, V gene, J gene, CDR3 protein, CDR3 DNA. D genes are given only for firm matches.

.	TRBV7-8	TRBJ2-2	CASSPRGIGGTGELFF	TGTGCCAGCAGCCCGAGGGGGATCGGGGGCACCGGGGAGCTGTTTTTT
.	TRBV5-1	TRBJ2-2	CASQGDTTNTGELFF	TGCGCCAGCCAGGGAGACACCACGAACACCGGGGAGCTGTTTTTT
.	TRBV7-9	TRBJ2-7	CASSLAAPLTVTYEQYF	TGTGCCAGCAGCTTAGCGGCCCCTTTGACGGTCACCTACGAGCAGTACTTC
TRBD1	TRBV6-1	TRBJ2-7	CASSEAPGTGAYEQYF	TGTGCCAGCAGTGAAGCTCCGGGGACAGGGGCCTACGAGCAGTACTTC
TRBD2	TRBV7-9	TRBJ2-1	CASSPLRGLSGGLNEQFF	TGTGCCAGCAGCCCCTTAAGGGGATTGAGCGGGGGGTTGAATGAGCAGTTCTTC
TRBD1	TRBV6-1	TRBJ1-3	CASSEEGTGGAGNTIYF	TGTGCCAGCAGTGAAGAGGGTACAGGGGGCGCCGGAAACACCATATATTTT
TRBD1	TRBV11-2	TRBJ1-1	CASSPRDSGREAFF	TGTGCCAGCAGCCCACGGGACAGCGGGCGTGAAGCTTTCTTT
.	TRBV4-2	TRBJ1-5	CASRGLGDQPQHF	TGTGCCAGCAGAGGACTGGGTGATCAGCCCCAGCATTTT
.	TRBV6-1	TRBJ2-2	CASSRKPIEELFF	TGTGCCAGCAGTCGAAAACCGATCGAGGAGCTGTTTTTT
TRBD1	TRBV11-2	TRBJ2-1	CASSLVLPDRGHEQFF	TGTGCCAGCAGCTTAGTGCTACCGGACAGGGGACATGAGCAGTTCTTC
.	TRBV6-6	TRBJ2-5	CASSPSRVPQETQYF	TGTGCCAGCAGCCCCTCACGGGTCCCCCAAGAGACCCAGTACTTC
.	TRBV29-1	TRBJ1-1	CSVDSGGTEAFF	TGCAGCGTTGATTCGGGGGGCACTGAAGCTTTCTTT
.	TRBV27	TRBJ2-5	CASSLRGEETQYF	TGTGCCAGCAGCCTAAGGGGCGAAGAGACCCAGTACTTC